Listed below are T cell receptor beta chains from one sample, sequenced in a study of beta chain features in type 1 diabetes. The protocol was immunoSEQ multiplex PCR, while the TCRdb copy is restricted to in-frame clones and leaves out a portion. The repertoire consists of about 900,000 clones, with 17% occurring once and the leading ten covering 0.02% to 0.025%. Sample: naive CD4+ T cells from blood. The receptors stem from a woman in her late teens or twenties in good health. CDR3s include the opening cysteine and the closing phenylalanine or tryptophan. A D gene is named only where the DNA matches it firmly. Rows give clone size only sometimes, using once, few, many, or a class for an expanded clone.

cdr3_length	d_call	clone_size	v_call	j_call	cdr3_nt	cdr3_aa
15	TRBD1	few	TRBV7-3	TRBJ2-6	TGTGCCAGCAGCCCAGGGGGCTCTGGGGCCAACGTCCTGACTTTC	CASSPGGSGANVLTF
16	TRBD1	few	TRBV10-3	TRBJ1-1	TGTGCCACCAGTTTACGACAGGGGTCGACGAACACTGAAGCTTTCTTT	CATSLRQGSTNTEAFF
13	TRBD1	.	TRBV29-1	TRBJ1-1	TGCAGCGTGCGGGACAGGCACCAACTTGAAGCTTTCTTT	CSVRDRHQLEAFF
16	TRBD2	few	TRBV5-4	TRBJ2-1	TGTGCCAGCAGCCAAGACGGGACTAGAATCTACAATGAGCAGTTCTTC	CASSQDGTRIYNEQFF
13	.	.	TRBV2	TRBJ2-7	TGTGCCAGCGGGCTCAACCCGGGCGGCGAGCAGTACTTC	CASGLNPGGEQYF
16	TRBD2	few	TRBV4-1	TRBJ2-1	TGCGCCAGCAGCCGAACGGGACTAGCGGACTACAATGAGCAGTTCTTC	CASSRTGLADYNEQFF
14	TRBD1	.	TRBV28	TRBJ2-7	TGTGCCAGCAGTTTATCCGACAGGGCCTACGAGCAGTACTTC	CASSLSDRAYEQYF
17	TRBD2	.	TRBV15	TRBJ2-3	TGTGCCACCAGCAGAGATCTAGCGGGAGGGCGCACAGATACGCAGTATTTT	CATSRDLAGGRTDTQYF
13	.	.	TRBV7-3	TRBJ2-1	TGTGCCAGCAGTACTTCTTCCTACAATGAGCAGTTCTTC	CASSTSSYNEQFF
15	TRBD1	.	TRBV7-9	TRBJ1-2	TGTGCCAGCAGCCAAATACAGGGGGTTGTCTATGGCTACACCTTC	CASSQIQGVVYGYTF
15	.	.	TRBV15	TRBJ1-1	TGTGCCACCAGCAGAGATCGAGGTATGAACACTGAAGCTTTCTTT	CATSRDRGMNTEAFF
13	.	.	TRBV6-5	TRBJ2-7	TGTGCCAGCAGTCGACAGGAGAGTTACGAGCAGTACTTC	CASSRQESYEQYF
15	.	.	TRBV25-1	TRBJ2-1	TGTGCCAGCAGATCCGACCCCTCAAATTACAATGAGCAGTTCTTC	CASRSDPSNYNEQFF
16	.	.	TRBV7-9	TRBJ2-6	TGTGCCAGCAGCGAAGCGGGCAACTCTGGGGCCAACGTCCTGACTTTC	CASSEAGNSGANVLTF
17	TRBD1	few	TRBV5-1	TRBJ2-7	TGCGCCAGCAGCTTGTCTTCTTACCGGGACAGACCCTACGAGCAGTACTTC	CASSLSSYRDRPYEQYF
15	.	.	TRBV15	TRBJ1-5	TGTGCCACCAGCCCCTACCCGGGGAGCAATCAGCCCCAGCATTTT	CATSPYPGSNQPQHF
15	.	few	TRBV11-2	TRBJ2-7	TGTGCCAGCAGCTTTGCTGGAGCGCGGATCTACGAGCAGTACTTC	CASSFAGARIYEQYF
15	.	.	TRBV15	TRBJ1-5	TGTGCCACCAGCGGTCTGGGGACGATAAATCAGCCCCAGCATTTT	CATSGLGTINQPQHF
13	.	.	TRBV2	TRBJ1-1	TGTGCCAGCAGGGCTAACACGGGAGGGGGAGCTTTCTTT	CASRANTGGGAFF
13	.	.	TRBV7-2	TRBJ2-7	TGTGCCAGCAGAGGACACCTAATGGGAGAGCAGTACTTC	CASRGHLMGEQYF